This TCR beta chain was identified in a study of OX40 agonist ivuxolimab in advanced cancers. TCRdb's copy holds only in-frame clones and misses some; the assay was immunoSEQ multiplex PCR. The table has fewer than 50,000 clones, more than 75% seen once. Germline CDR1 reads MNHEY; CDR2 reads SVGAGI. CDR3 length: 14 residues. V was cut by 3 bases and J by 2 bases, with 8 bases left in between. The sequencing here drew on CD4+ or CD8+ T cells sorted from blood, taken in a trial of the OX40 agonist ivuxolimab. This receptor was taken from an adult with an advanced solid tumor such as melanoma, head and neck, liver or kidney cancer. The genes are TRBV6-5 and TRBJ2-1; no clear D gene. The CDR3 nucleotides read TGTGCCAGCAGTTATACAGCTACCTACAATGAGCAGTTCTTC. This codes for CASSYTATYNEQFF.